Shown below are 17 T cell receptor beta chains from a single sample sequenced in a study of cytomegalovirus exposure and HLA in healthy donors. The PCR employed 60 Vbeta primers together with 13 Jbeta primers. Sequencing used immunoSEQ multiplex PCR; TCRdb keeps in-frame clones, though not all of them. This table has 150,000 to 200,000 clones, about three quarters appearing once. Sequencing input: PBMCs. Every receptor here comes from a woman aged 40 to 50 in good health and CMV-seronegative.

The chain has TRBV10-3 and TRBJ2-2, with 13 bases identical to TRBD2. CDR1 ENHRY and CDR2 SYGVKD come from the germline V gene. This CDR3 has 14 residues. After removal of 11 bases from V and 4 bases from J, the junction contained 4 bases not matched to a gene. The CDR3 DNA reads as TGTGCCTCAGGACTAGCGGGGGTCACCGGGGAGCTGTTTTTT. It encodes CASGLAGVTGELFF.

This chain uses TRBV7-3 with TRBJ2-1; 9 bases line up with TRBD2. Losses at the gene ends were 3 bases for V and 6 bases for J; bases not matched to a gene: 6. The CDR3 is 15 residues long. Looked up from germline, CDR1 is SGHTA and CDR2 is FQGTGA. The CDR3 loop reads CASSLGSGGLNEQFF. As DNA, the CDR3 is TGTGCCAGCAGCTTGGGTAGCGGGGGTCTCAATGAGCAGTTCTTC.

The chain is built from TRBV5-4 and TRBJ2-2, with TRBD1 matching 7 bases. There are 15 residues in the CDR3. Germline loops: CDR1 SGHNT, CDR2 YYREEE (reference sequence). J lost 1 base, V lost 4 bases, and 4 bases had no gene match. CDR3 sequence (DNA): TGTGCCAGCAGCCGGGACAGCCTGAACACCGGGGAGCTGTTTTTT. Encoded protein: CASSRDSLNTGELFF.

The chain employs TRBV28 and TRBJ1-5; 8 bases align to TRBD1. Trimming at V came to 3 bases and at J to 2 bases, leaving 3 bases not matched to a gene. The CDR3 length is 15 residues. Germline CDR1 reads MDHEN; CDR2 reads SYDVKM. The CDR3: CASSFRGRGNQPQHF. CDR3 bases: TGTGCCAGCAGTTTCAGGGGGCGAGGCAATCAGCCCCAGCATTTT.

J is TRBJ1-3 and V is TRBV5-1; D is possibly TRBD1 (5 bases). Germline CDR1 SGHRS, CDR2 YFSETQ. The CDR3 contains 15 residues. V was cut by 4 bases and J by 0 bases, with 11 bases left in between. The CDR3: CASSPGTDSGNTIYF. CDR3 bases: TGCGCCAGCAGCCCCGGGACTGACTCTGGAAACACCATATATTTT.

The V gene is TRBV6-1, the J gene TRBJ1-1; tentatively, D is TRBD1 (5 bases). This CDR3 is built from 15 residues. V lost 6 bases to trimming and J lost 4 bases, with 18 bases between them. Germline assignment: CDR1 MNHNS and CDR2 SASEGT. CDR3 nucleotide sequence: TGTGCCAGCAGCGACTCCAGGGAGGGGATCACTGAAGCTTTCTTT. Encoded protein: CASSDSREGITEAFF.

The chain uses TRBV7-6 and TRBJ1-1; 7 nucleotides line up with TRBD1. The CDR3 loop spans 12 amino acids. V trimming: 6 bases; J trimming: 3 bases; junction bases outside the gene matches: 1. CDR1 SGHVS and CDR2 FNYEAQ come from the germline V gene. The DNA of the CDR3 is TGTGCCAGCAGTACAGGGGACACTGAAGCTTTCTTT. This translates into CASSTGDTEAFF.

V usage is TRBV6-1 and J usage is TRBJ2-1; possibly TRBD2 for D (6 bases). The germline V gene encodes CDR1 MNHNS and CDR2 SASEGT. The CDR3 length is 15 residues. V was clipped by 7 bases and J by 1 base, with 14 bases between them. CDR3 sequence reads: CASTILAGSYNEQFF. DNA of the CDR3: TGTGCCAGCACCATACTAGCAGGGTCCTACAATGAGCAGTTCTTC.

This chain connects TRBV5-1 to TRBJ2-6; D possibly corresponds to TRBD1 (5 bases). This CDR3 spans 14 amino acids. Germline CDR1 SGHRS, CDR2 YFSETQ. Trimming took off 0 bases at V and 12 bases at J, with 13 bases between the two ends. As DNA, the CDR3 is TGCGCCAGCAGCTTGGTAACAGGACCAGGCGTCCTGACTTTC. As protein: CASSLVTGPGVLTF.

The table lists this clone with a few counts. V usage is TRBV7-3 and J usage is TRBJ2-2; D is ambiguous. CDR3 length equals 15 residues. Trimming removed 6 bases from V and 1 base from J, with 12 bases in between. From germline, CDR1 is SGHTA and CDR2 FQGTGA. The CDR3 DNA sequence: TGTGCCAGCAGTCCCCCCCTCTGGAACACCGGGGAGCTGTTTTTT. It specifies CASSPPLWNTGELFF. Full variable domain (remainder filled in from reference TRBV7-3 and TRBJ2-2): GAGVSQTPSNKVTEKGKYVELRCDPISGHTALYWYRQSLGQGPEFLIYFQGTGAADDSGLPNDRFFAVRPEGSVSTLKIQRTERGDSAVYLCASSPPLWNTGELFFGEGSRLTVL.

This clone showed up just a few times. The V call is TRBV4-1, the J call TRBJ1-4; D not resolved. CDR1 and CDR2 (germline): MGHRA, YSYEKL. The CDR3 has 16 amino acids. V was trimmed by 2 bases and J by 4 bases, leaving 14 bases between them. Here the CDR3 DNA reads TGCGCCAGCAGCCAACTTGGGGAGTCTATTAATGAAAAACTGTTTTTT. The encoded protein is CASSQLGESINEKLFF.

V is TRBV19 and J is TRBJ2-3; D is unclear. The CDR3 has 13 residues. Germline values: CDR1 LNHDA, CDR2 SQIVND (reference sequence). V was cut by 5 bases and J by 3 bases, with 9 bases left in between. Here the CDR3 reads CASSSRRTDTQYF. As DNA, the CDR3 is TGTGCCAGTAGTTCCCGGAGAACAGATACGCAGTATTTT.

The rearrangement links TRBV27 to TRBJ2-1, with 10 bases matching TRBD2. The CDR3 sequence is 16 residues long. V was pared by 5 bases and J by 3 bases, with 7 bases of the junction left unmatched. Germline CDR1 and CDR2: MNHEY and SMNVEV (reference sequence). CDR3 protein: CASSTRTSGYYNEQFF. Here the CDR3 DNA reads TGTGCCAGCAGTACCCGGACTAGCGGATACTACAATGAGCAGTTCTTC.

The chain couples TRBV5-1 to TRBJ2-1; D unclear. Per the germline V gene, CDR1 is SGHRS and CDR2 is YFSETQ. V shed 4 bases and J shed 7 bases, with 6 bases lying between them. The CDR3 spans 11 residues. CDR3 DNA: TGCGCCAGCAGCGAGCTTAATGAGCAGTTCTTC. Protein sequence: CASSELNEQFF.

The V gene is TRBV4-2, the J gene TRBJ1-6; TRBD1 might be the D (6 bases). CDR3 size: 17 residues. The V gene's germline CDR1 is LGHNA and CDR2 YNFKEQ. Between the trimmed V and J ends, which lost 4 bases and 6 bases, there was a span of 19 bases. The CDR3 bases are TGTGCCAGCAGCCCCGAGGGGGGGTGGAGGAGTAATTCACCCCTCCACTTT. Its protein product is CASSPEGGWRSNSPLHF.

V gene TRBV7-2 combines with J gene TRBJ1-3; D remains ambiguous. Germline loops: CDR1 SGHTA, CDR2 FQGNSA. This CDR3 is built from 13 residues. V was shortened by 4 bases and J by 3 bases, with 7 bases between the two germline ends. The CDR3 DNA reads as TGTGCCAGCAGCTCCCTAATTGGAAACACCATATATTTT. This translates into CASSSLIGNTIYF.

The chain employs TRBV19 and TRBJ1-1; 7 positions match TRBD1. Trimming removed 3 bases from V and 6 bases from J; junction bases left unmatched: 7. Per the germline V gene, CDR1 is LNHDA and CDR2 is SQIVND (reference sequence). This CDR3 spans 14 amino acids. The CDR3 protein is CASSIGTATAEAFF. CDR3 sequence (DNA): TGTGCCAGTAGTATCGGGACAGCGACGGCTGAAGCTTTCTTT.